These 27 T cell receptor beta chains were all obtained from the same sample, sequenced in a study of OX40 agonist ivuxolimab in advanced cancers. Assay: immunoSEQ multiplex PCR; the TCRdb copy retains only in-frame clones and omits some. The table has about 37,000 clones, more than 75% seen once. The source material was CD4+ or CD8+ T cells sorted from blood, sampled in a trial of the OX40 agonist ivuxolimab. Receptor source: an adult with an advanced solid tumor such as melanoma, head and neck, liver or kidney cancer.

This chain uses TRBV5-4 with TRBJ2-3; 14 bases align to TRBD2. Trimming took 3 bases from V and 4 from J; bases not matched to a gene: 4. From germline, CDR1 is SGHNT and CDR2 YYREEE (reference sequence). This CDR3 is built from 16 residues. The CDR3 loop is CASSSRTSGRSDTQYF. The CDR3 nucleotides are TGTGCCAGCAGCTCGCGGACTAGCGGGAGGTCAGATACGCAGTATTTT.

V is TRBV2 and J is TRBJ1-1; D unclear. Trimming cost V 7 bases and J 3 bases, with 9 bases left between them. CDR3 length equals 12 residues. Germline CDR1 and CDR2: SNHLY and FYNNEI. The CDR3 protein is CASKERDTEAFF. The DNA for the CDR3 is TGTGCCAGCAAGGAGCGGGACACTGAAGCTTTCTTT.

This clone was counted a few times. CDR3 sequence (DNA): TGCGCCAGCAGCTTTGGGGGTTACAGCTCTGGGGCCAACGTCCTGACTTTC. It encodes CASSFGGYSSGANVLTF. V and J are TRBV5-1 and TRBJ2-6; D is possibly TRBD1 or TRBD2 (5 bases each). The CDR3 is 17 residues long. Germline V gives CDR1 SGHRS, CDR2 YFSETQ. Trimming removed 2 bases at V and 0 bases at J, with 12 bases between.

This chain connects TRBV19 to TRBJ2-2; unclear D gene. CDR1 and CDR2 (germline): LNHDA, SQIVND (reference sequence). Between the trimmed V and J ends, which lost 3 bases and 7 bases, there was a span of 9 bases. The CDR3 contains 13 residues. This CDR3 is CASSIRTDGELFF. The CDR3 DNA sequence: TGTGCCAGTAGTATCCGGACGGACGGGGAGCTGTTTTTT.

This rearrangement joins TRBV30 to TRBJ2-2, with D hard to call. Per germline, CDR1 GTSNPN and CDR2 SVGIG (reference sequence). This CDR3 comprises 15 residues. V lost 3 bases, J lost 0 bases, and 11 bases lay in between. The DNA for the CDR3 is TGTGCCTGGAGCCGGCCTATTACGAACACCGGGGAGCTGTTTTTT. It encodes CAWSRPITNTGELFF.

The chain employs TRBV10-1 and TRBJ2-1; the match to TRBD2 covers 10 bases. V shed 3 bases, J shed 5 bases, and the junction held 4 bases outside the gene matches. Per germline, CDR1 WNHNN and CDR2 SYGVQD (reference sequence). The CDR3 contains 15 residues. The DNA for the CDR3 is TGCGCCAGCAGTGATGTCGGACTAGCGGACAATGAGCAGTTCTTC. This translates into CASSDVGLADNEQFF.

The rearrangement links TRBV10-3 to TRBJ2-5, with TRBD2 matching over 10 bases. After removal of 6 bases from V and 2 bases from J, the junction contained 3 bases not matched to a gene. The CDR3 is made up of 14 amino acids. Germline CDR1 and CDR2: ENHRY and SYGVKD. In DNA, the CDR3 is TGTGCCATCAGGGCGACTAGCGGGCAAGAGACCCAGTACTTC. Its translation is CAIRATSGQETQYF.

This clone was seen just once. The chain is built from TRBV30 and TRBJ2-3; tentative D call: TRBD2 (6 bases). This CDR3 contains 13 residues. Germline CDR1 GTSNPN, CDR2 SVGIG (reference sequence). V lost 3 bases, J lost 4 bases, and 11 bases lay in between. Here the CDR3 DNA reads TGTGCCTGGAGCACTGGGGGGTCAGATACGCAGTATTTT. Its translation: CAWSTGGSDTQYF.

In DNA, the CDR3 is TGCAGCGGAGGGGACATGAACACTGAAGCTTTCTTT. Protein sequence: CSGGDMNTEAFF. The rearrangement links TRBV29-1 to TRBJ1-1; tentatively, D is TRBD1 (6 bases). CDR3 length equals 12 residues. The V gene lost 7 bases and the J gene lost 0 bases, with 9 bases spanning the gap. The germline gives CDR1 SQVTM, CDR2 ANQGSEA.

The CDR3 is CASKSLGRGGDGYTF. CDR3 DNA sequence: TGTGCCAGCAAATCTTTGGGGAGGGGCGGTGATGGCTACACCTTC. The chain recombines TRBV28 with TRBJ1-2; weak D call: TRBD1 (5 bases). The CDR3 has 15 amino acids. V dropped 7 bases and J dropped 6 bases, with 21 bases sitting between them. Looked up from germline, CDR1 is MDHEN and CDR2 is SYDVKM.

The chain links TRBV11-1 to TRBJ2-5; 8 bases map to TRBD2. The CDR3 contains 15 residues. The V segment lost 1 base and the J segment 1 base; nucleotides outside the gene matches: 2. Germline V gives CDR1 SGHAT, CDR2 FQDESV (reference sequence). The CDR3 sequence: CASSLGAGAQETQYF. In DNA form, the CDR3 reads TGTGCCAGCAGCTTAGGAGCGGGGGCCCAAGAGACCCAGTACTTC. Looking up the rest from reference TRBV11-1 and TRBJ2-5 gives the full variable domain: EAEVAQSPRYKITEKSQAVAFWCDPISGHATLYWYRQILGQGPELLVQFQDESVVDDSQLPKDRFSAERLKGVDSTLKIQPAELGDSAMYLCASSLGAGAQETQYFGPGTRLLVL.

The rearrangement uses TRBV4-2 and TRBJ2-3, with TRBD2 as a possible D gene (7 bases). Germline V gene lookup returns CDR1 LGHNA and CDR2 YNFKEQ. The V end lost 0 bases, the J end lost 4 bases, and 17 bases lay between the germline ends. The CDR3 loop spans 17 amino acids. CDR3 sequence (DNA): TGTGCCAGCAGCCAAGATCTTGTTAGGGGGGGAGCAGATACGCAGTATTTT. Its protein product is CASSQDLVRGGADTQYF.

The V call is TRBV16, the J call TRBJ2-2, with D maybe TRBD1 (6 bases). Trimming removed 4 bases at V and 3 bases at J, with 18 bases between. CDR3 length: 17 amino acids. Germline V lookup: CDR1 KGHSY, CDR2 FQNENV. The CDR3 sequence is CASSPRSESGDTGELFF. Here the CDR3 DNA reads TGTGCCAGCAGCCCCCGCTCCGAGTCAGGGGACACCGGGGAGCTGTTTTTT.

In this sample, this clone turned up a few times. The chain employs TRBV2 and TRBJ2-2, with 9 positions matching TRBD2. The CDR3 covers 16 residues. Losses at the gene ends were 6 bases for V and 1 base for J; bases not matched to a gene: 6. The germline gives CDR1 SNHLY, CDR2 FYNNEI. In DNA, the CDR3 is TGTGCCAGCAGGGATCTTAGCGGGGGGAACACCGGGGAGCTGTTTTTT. This encodes CASRDLSGGNTGELFF.

The rearrangement uses TRBV12-5 and TRBJ2-5; 7 nucleotides align to TRBD2. CDR1 is LGHNT and CDR2 is FRNRAP in the germline V gene. CDR3 length equals 15 residues. Germline trimming cut 2 bases from V and 2 bases from J; bases unmatched to any gene: 5. This CDR3 reads CASGLWAGLQETQYF. The CDR3 bases are TGTGCTAGTGGTTTGTGGGCGGGACTACAAGAGACCCAGTACTTC. Full variable domain (missing parts from reference TRBV12-5 and TRBJ2-5): DARVTQTPRHKVTEMGQEVTMRCQPILGHNTVFWYRQTMMQGLELLAYFRNRAPLDDSGMPKDRFSAEMPDATLATLKIQPSEPRDSAVYFCASGLWAGLQETQYFGPGTRLLVL.

The chain recombines TRBV4-1 with TRBJ2-7; no reliable D call. This CDR3 spans 14 amino acids. Germline CDR1 MGHRA, CDR2 YSYEKL. V dropped 4 bases and J dropped 2 bases, with 12 bases sitting between them. DNA of the CDR3: TGCGCCAGCAGCCGGTCGGACGAAGCCTACGAGCAGTACTTC. It is translated as CASSRSDEAYEQYF.

CDR3 DNA sequence: TGCAGTGCTCAGCAGGGGGTGCAGTACTTC. This codes for CSAQQGVQYF. The V call is TRBV20-1, the J call TRBJ2-7; TRBD1 matches at 7 bases. The junction had 4 bases not matched to a gene; V was cut back by 5 bases and J by 9 bases. This CDR3 is 10 amino acids long. CDR1 and CDR2 from the germline V gene are DFQATT and SNEGSKA (reference sequence).

The chain is built from TRBV5-4 and TRBJ1-2, with 7 bases lining up with TRBD1. This CDR3 contains 14 residues. From germline, CDR1 is SGHNT and CDR2 YYREEE (reference sequence). The V segment lost 0 bases and the J segment 13 bases; nucleotides outside the gene matches: 12. The CDR3 region has the DNA TGTGCCAGCAGCTTGGGGGGACAGAAGGACTTTCGCACCTTC. Amino acids: CASSLGGQKDFRTF.

V usage is TRBV2 and J usage is TRBJ1-5; unclear D gene. Trimming cost V 3 bases and J 7 bases, with 7 bases left between them. The CDR3 consists of 12 residues. CDR1 SNHLY and CDR2 FYNNEI come from the germline V gene. CDR3: CASSEVAQPQHF. DNA of the CDR3: TGTGCCAGCAGTGAGGTGGCCCAGCCCCAGCATTTT.

The CDR3 DNA reads TGTGCCAGCAGTTTCAACCAAAGGGGAGGGGAGCAGTACTTC. Translation: CASSFNQRGGEQYF. The chain joins TRBV28 to TRBJ2-7; 7 bases match TRBD2. There are 14 residues in the CDR3. Germline CDR1 and CDR2: MDHEN and SYDVKM. V was pared by 3 bases and J by 7 bases, with 9 bases of the junction left unmatched.

The chain joins TRBV5-8 to TRBJ2-5; tentative D call: TRBD2 (6 bases). CDR3 length: 17 residues. Trimming left V 1 base short and J 1 base short, with 17 bases between. Germline V gene data show CDR1 as SGHTS and CDR2 as YDEGEE. CDR3 loop: CASSLTGDGRPQETQYF. The DNA for the CDR3 is TGTGCCAGCAGCTTGACGGGGGATGGACGGCCCCAAGAGACCCAGTACTTC.

This sequence joins TRBV28 and TRBJ2-1; D is possibly TRBD1 (5 bases). This CDR3 is built from 11 residues. Germline V gene data show CDR1 as MDHEN and CDR2 as SYDVKM. Trimming cost V 6 bases and J 9 bases, with 9 bases left between them. The CDR3 sequence is CASSPRGEQFF. CDR3 nucleotides: TGTGCCAGCAGCCCTAGGGGTGAGCAGTTCTTC.

The chain links TRBV10-1 to TRBJ2-5; D possibly corresponds to TRBD2 (6 bases). CDR3 length: 13 residues. Looked up from germline, CDR1 is WNHNN and CDR2 is SYGVQD (reference sequence). V dropped 4 bases and J dropped 7 bases, with 13 bases sitting between them. CDR3 sequence (DNA): TGCGCCAGCAGTGGAGGGTTGGGGGGGACCCAGTACTTC. Amino acids: CASSGGLGGTQYF.

The chain uses TRBV28 and TRBJ2-7, with 9 positions matching TRBD2. In germline, CDR1 is MDHEN, CDR2 SYDVKM. The CDR3 has 15 residues. Unmatched junction bases numbered 4, after V lost 3 bases and J lost 1 base. The CDR3 DNA is TGTGCCAGCAGTTTTAATCTAGCGGGGTCCTACGAGCAGTACTTC. This gives the protein CASSFNLAGSYEQYF.

The CDR3 DNA reads TGTGCCAGCAGTAAAAGCCTGACTAGCGGGGGTCGGGATACGCAGTATTTT. This codes for CASSKSLTSGGRDTQYF. The V and J genes are TRBV2 and TRBJ2-3, with 12 bases that match TRBD2. CDR3 length equals 17 residues. V lost 5 bases and J lost 6; bases outside the gene matches: 12. Looked up from germline, CDR1 is SNHLY and CDR2 is FYNNEI.

This clone came up once. The rearrangement links TRBV5-4 to TRBJ2-2, with 9 bases matching TRBD2. The CDR3 is 17 amino acids. Germline CDR1 SGHNT, CDR2 YYREEE (reference sequence). V shed 4 bases, J shed 6 bases, and the junction held 13 bases outside the gene matches. The CDR3 here is CASSPNGLLAGSGELFF. Here the CDR3 DNA reads TGTGCCAGCAGCCCCAACGGTTTGCTAGCGGGATCCGGGGAGCTGTTTTTT.

The V call is TRBV7-8, the J call TRBJ1-6, with 7 positions matching TRBD1. Germline-derived CDR1 and CDR2 are SGHVS and FQNEAQ. The CDR3 covers 17 residues. V was clipped by 1 base and J by 8 bases; unmatched bases: 11. In DNA form, the CDR3 reads TGTGCCAGCAGCTTAGAAGTGTTCGCCAGGGGGGATTCACCCCTCCACTTT. Its protein product is CASSLEVFARGDSPLHF.